Listed below are T cell receptor beta chains from one sample, sequenced in a study of CD8 T cells in ankylosing spondylitis. TCRdb analysed the 5' RACE reads with MiXCR anew, one entry per CDR3 protein. The sample holds about 360,000 distinct CDR3 sequences, 20% to 25% seen once. The sample consisted of blood, either unsorted or a sorted T cell fraction (not recorded which). Source of these receptors: a male donor with ankylosing spondylitis or in good health (not recorded which). Each CDR3 is given with its conserved first and last residue. Each record gives: CDR3 length, clone size, D gene, J gene, V gene, CDR3 protein, CDR3 DNA. D genes are given only for firm matches. Clone size, where shown, is once, few, many, or a class for clones that have expanded.

15	.	TRBD1	TRBJ2-2	TRBV5-6	CASSSQGAGTGELFF	TGTGCCAGCAGCTCGCAGGGGGCTGGCACCGGGGAGCTGTTTTTT
13	few	TRBD1	TRBJ2-7	TRBV29-1	CSVVWTGTYEQYF	TGCAGCGTGGTTTGGACAGGGACCTACGAGCAGTACTTC
14	few	.	TRBJ1-1	TRBV15	CATSRDLGGTEAFF	TGTGCCACCAGCAGAGATCTGGGGGGCACTGAAGCTTTCTTT
15	.	.	TRBJ1-4	TRBV20-1	CSAPEGRGFGEKLFF	TGCAGTGCTCCGGAGGGGAGAGGGTTCGGTGAAAAACTGTTTTTT
14	few	.	TRBJ2-7	TRBV5-1	CASSLGGLSYEQYF	TGCGCCAGCAGCTTGGGAGGACTCTCCTACGAGCAGTACTTC
12	few	.	TRBJ2-2	TRBV10-3	CAISETYGELFF	TGTGCCATCAGTGAGACTTACGGGGAGCTGTTTTTT
12	many	.	TRBJ2-7	TRBV29-1	CSAEGGSYEQYF	TGCAGCGCCGAAGGGGGATCCTACGAGCAGTACTTC
16	.	.	TRBJ2-3	TRBV15	CATSREGDGYTDTQYF	TGTGCCACCAGCAGAGAAGGTGACGGGTACACAGATACGCAGTATTTT
16	.	.	TRBJ2-7	TRBV7-9	CASSHTRTDGGLEQYF	TGTGCCAGCAGCCATACCCGGACAGACGGAGGGCTCGAGCAGTACTTC
14	few	TRBD1	TRBJ2-1	TRBV27	CASSSGQVYNEQFF	TGTGCCAGCAGTTCTGGACAGGTATACAATGAGCAGTTCTTC
14	.	TRBD2	TRBJ2-7	TRBV25-1	CATSTRLAAYEQYF	TGTGCCACCTCGACCCGACTAGCGGCCTACGAGCAGTACTTC
15	.	.	TRBJ1-1	TRBV11-2	CASSLDVRMNTEAFF	TGTGCCAGCAGCTTAGATGTTCGTATGAACACTGAAGCTTTCTTT
15	.	TRBD2	TRBJ2-7	TRBV5-1	CASSLSLAGSYEQYF	TGCGCCAGCAGCTTGAGTCTAGCGGGGTCCTACGAGCAGTACTTC
13	.	.	TRBJ1-1	TRBV5-1	CASSQFTDTEAFF	TGCGCCAGCAGCCAGTTCACCGACACTGAAGCTTTCTTT
14	.	.	TRBJ2-3	TRBV20-1	CSARRQVSTDTQYF	TGCAGTGCAAGAAGACAGGTCAGCACAGATACGCAGTATTTT
15	.	TRBD1	TRBJ1-5	TRBV9	CASSPGQGGIQPQHF	TGTGCCAGCAGCCCAGGTCAAGGGGGCATTCAGCCCCAGCATTTT
16	.	.	TRBJ2-3	TRBV30	CAWSRAGFMSTDTQYF	TGTGCCTGGAGCAGAGCAGGGTTCATGAGCACAGATACGCAGTATTTT
16	few	.	TRBJ2-7	TRBV18	CASSSSVQGRTYEQYF	TGTGCCAGCTCTTCCTCAGTGCAGGGCCGAACCTACGAGCAGTACTTC
15	many	TRBD1	TRBJ2-7	TRBV5-1	CASSSPGQGTYEQYF	TGCGCCAGCAGCTCTCCGGGACAGGGGACCTACGAGCAGTACTTC
17	many	TRBD1	TRBJ1-1	TRBV9	CASSMSGTGVIDTEAFF	TGTGCCAGCAGCATGTCCGGGACAGGGGTCATCGACACTGAAGCTTTCTTT
17	.	TRBD2	TRBJ2-7	TRBV4-2	CASSQEGPGLAEYEQYF	TGTGCCAGCAGCCAAGAGGGCCCGGGACTAGCGGAGTACGAGCAGTACTTC
15	.	.	TRBJ2-5	TRBV24-1	CATSQTGTLQETQYF	TGTGCCACCAGTCAGACCGGGACGCTCCAAGAGACCCAGTACTTC
15	.	.	TRBJ2-7	TRBV9	CASSVSAALRDEQYF	TGTGCCAGCAGCGTGTCGGCCGCCCTCCGGGACGAGCAGTACTTC
14	few	.	TRBJ2-3	TRBV29-1	CSVPPPRGLDTQYF	TGCAGCGTTCCCCCGCCCAGGGGCCTTGATACGCAGTATTTT
17	few	.	TRBJ2-5	TRBV14	CASSQDGGADPQETQYF	TGTGCCAGCAGCCAAGATGGAGGGGCCGACCCCCAAGAGACCCAGTACTTC
13	.	.	TRBJ2-3	TRBV6-1	CASSSPGPDTQYF	TGTGCCAGCAGCTCTCCAGGGCCAGATACGCAGTATTTT
14	few	.	TRBJ2-2	TRBV12-5	CASGLDAYTGELFF	TGTGCTAGTGGGCTTGACGCATACACCGGGGAGCTGTTTTTT
14	.	.	TRBJ2-1	TRBV10-2	CASSVASFFNEQFF	TGCGCCAGCAGTGTGGCGTCCTTCTTTAATGAGCAGTTCTTC
14	many	TRBD1	TRBJ2-1	TRBV12-3/TRBV12-4	CASSPGQTYNEQFF	TGTGCCAGCAGTCCGGGACAGACCTACAATGAGCAGTTCTTC
14	few	.	TRBJ2-7	TRBV11-2	CASSPEGLVTEQYF	TGTGCCAGCAGCCCTGAGGGGCTAGTGACCGAGCAGTACTTC
16	.	.	TRBJ1-1	TRBV4-1	CASTPGQYLPSSEAFF	TGCGCCAGCACCCCGGGACAATACCTCCCCAGTAGTGAAGCTTTCTTT
16	few	.	TRBJ2-1	TRBV11-2	CASSPPTSLSYNEQFF	TGTGCCAGCAGCCCCCCGACCAGTCTCTCCTACAATGAGCAGTTCTTC
20	few	TRBD1	TRBJ2-7	TRBV7-8	CASSYRIDPFAGTGRYEQYF	TGTGCCAGCAGCTACCGTATAGATCCATTTGCCGGGACAGGGAGGTACGAGCAGTACTTC
13	.	TRBD2	TRBJ2-3	TRBV6-5	CASSYGSGDTQYF	TGTGCCAGCAGTTACGGTAGCGGGGATACGCAGTATTTT
15	few	.	TRBJ2-6	TRBV27	CASSLGFSGANVLTF	TGTGCCAGCAGTCTGGGTTTTTCTGGGGCCAACGTCCTGACTTTC
12	few	TRBD2	TRBJ2-1	TRBV10-3	CASTGGASEQFF	TGTGCCAGTACGGGGGGGGCCAGTGAGCAGTTCTTC
13	.	.	TRBJ2-7	TRBV2	CASSGSMEDEQYF	TGTGCCAGCAGTGGAAGCATGGAGGACGAGCAGTACTTC
15	.	TRBD1	TRBJ2-7	TRBV6-1	CASSESAGGFYEQYF	TGTGCCAGCAGTGAATCGGCAGGGGGCTTCTACGAGCAGTACTTC
12	.	.	TRBJ2-7	TRBV12-3/TRBV12-4	CASSTGGYDQYF	TGTGCCAGCAGTACTGGCGGTTACGACCAGTACTTC
16	few	TRBD2	TRBJ2-7	TRBV5-5	CASSSLTSGGEYEQYF	TGTGCCAGCAGCTCCTTAACTAGCGGGGGCGAATACGAGCAGTACTTC
14	few	.	TRBJ1-2	TRBV20-1	CSARRGDPPYGYTF	TGCAGTGCTAGAAGGGGGGACCCACCATATGGCTACACCTTC
14	.	.	TRBJ2-5	TRBV29-1	CSVVPTEYQETQYF	TGCAGCGTTGTTCCGACAGAGTACCAAGAGACCCAGTACTTC
13	.	.	TRBJ2-5	TRBV12-3/TRBV12-4	CASSSFSGETQYF	TGTGCCAGCAGTTCGTTCTCCGGCGAGACCCAGTACTTC
15	.	TRBD1	TRBJ2-3	TRBV12-3/TRBV12-4	CASKKTGVVTDTQYF	TGTGCCAGCAAGAAGACAGGGGTCGTCACAGATACGCAGTATTTT
13	.	TRBD1	TRBJ2-7	TRBV12-3/TRBV12-4	CASNRDRGLEQYF	TGTGCCAGCAACCGGGACAGGGGGCTTGAGCAGTACTTC
13	many	.	TRBJ2-3	TRBV29-1	CSVVTTYTDTQYF	TGCAGCGTTGTGACAACCTACACAGATACGCAGTATTTT
16	.	.	TRBJ2-1	TRBV27	CASSLLGASDYNEQFF	TGTGCCAGCAGTTTACTTGGGGCCTCCGACTACAATGAGCAGTTCTTC
16	few	TRBD1	TRBJ1-2	TRBV6-5	CASSYDPGQGHYGYTF	TGTGCCAGCAGTTACGATCCGGGACAGGGGCACTATGGCTACACCTTC
16	.	TRBD2	TRBJ2-1	TRBV27	CASSLYPSGGYNEQFF	TGTGCCAGCAGTTTATACCCTAGCGGGGGCTACAATGAGCAGTTCTTC
14	.	.	TRBJ2-7	TRBV20-1	CSARGWSTSYEQYF	TGCAGTGCTAGAGGGTGGTCGACATCCTACGAGCAGTACTTC
14	.	.	TRBJ2-7	TRBV29-1	CSVGLTGGFEEQYF	TGCAGCGTCGGCTTGACAGGCGGTTTCGAGGAGCAGTACTTC
15	few	.	TRBJ2-2	TRBV12-3/TRBV12-4	CASSVIGADTGELFF	TGTGCCAGCAGTGTGATCGGGGCGGACACCGGGGAGCTGTTTTTT
15	few	.	TRBJ2-1	TRBV29-1	CSVEDQKVAYNEQFF	TGCAGCGTTGAAGATCAGAAGGTAGCCTACAATGAGCAGTTCTTC
14	few	.	TRBJ2-5	TRBV10-3	CAISDGGSQETQYF	TGTGCCATCAGTGATGGAGGGAGCCAAGAGACCCAGTACTTC
16	.	TRBD1	TRBJ2-7	TRBV28	CASSHPLDRGVGEQYF	TGTGCCAGCAGCCACCCGTTGGACAGGGGGGTGGGGGAGCAGTACTTC
15	.	.	TRBJ2-5	TRBV7-8	CVSSQPGTPQETQYF	TGTGTCAGCAGCCAACCCGGGACACCCCAAGAGACCCAGTACTTC
12	.	TRBD1	TRBJ2-1	TRBV20-1	CSASGQYNEQFF	TGCAGTGCTTCGGGACAGTACAATGAGCAGTTCTTC
13	few	.	TRBJ1-1	TRBV10-3	CAISQDLDPEAFF	TGTGCCATCAGCCAGGACTTGGACCCTGAAGCTTTCTTT